This T cell receptor beta chain was sequenced for a study of blood T cell repertoires in COVID-19. Participant-given clinical history determined each cohort assignment. The CDR3 sequence is 16 residues long. J gave up 0 bases and V 4 bases, and 8 bases lay outside the gene matches. The germline V gene encodes CDR1 SGHDN and CDR2 FVKESK. Assay used: immunoSEQ multiplex PCR; TCRdb lists only in-frame clones, some missing. The sample lists about 270,000 clones, approximately 90% occurring once. The rearrangement links TRBV14 to TRBJ2-5; TRBD2 agrees at 7 bases. The TCR comes from a man aged 35 to 55 who had been exposed to COVID-19. Sequenced input: PBMCs or T cells enriched from blood (not recorded which). CDR3 sequence (DNA): TGTGCCAGCAGCCCTCGGTGGCTAGCGGACCAAGAGACCCAGTACTTC. Translating it yields CASSPRWLADQETQYF.